Included here is one T cell receptor (beta chain) sequence, with context. Its antigen is not identified. CDR1 KGHSH and CDR2 LQKENI come from the germline V gene. The CDR3 has 13 amino acids. V lost 3 bases and J lost 9, with 12 bases in between. The data were taken from a study of cytomegalovirus exposure and HLA in healthy donors. Broader study findings: It was approximately 150 TCR beta chains that were listed as cytomegalovirus-associated.

Amplification used 60 Vbeta primers and 13 Jbeta primers. Libraries were prepared by immunoSEQ multiplex PCR; TCRdb keeps only in-frame clonotypes and omits some of them. The data show more than 60,000 clones, with more than 60% seen just once and roughly 3% held by the top ten. V and J are TRBV18 and TRBJ2-1, with D tentatively TRBD2 (6 bases). What was sequenced was PBMCs. This clonotype was sampled from a woman aged 30 to 39 in good health and CMV-seronegative. The DNA of the CDR3 is TGTGCCAGCTCACCCGCAATTAGCGGTGAGCAGTTCTTC. Translated: CASSPAISGEQFF.